A selection of T cell receptor beta chains follows, all from one sample in a study of patients and donors after allogeneic stem cell transplantation. TCRdb re-derived calls from the RT-PCR reads in MiXCR, one entry per CDR3 protein. The table lists 920,000 or so distinct CDR3 sequences, 18% of them singletons. The material sequenced was blood, either unsorted or a sorted T cell fraction (not recorded which). The receptors were sampled from a human donor who was either an allogeneic HSCT recipient or a stem cell or donor lymphocyte infusion donor (not recorded which). It is not recorded whose cells these are; they may come from a transplant donor. The CDR3 runs from the conserved cysteine through the conserved F or W. A D gene is named only where the DNA matches it firmly. Clone size is given for some rows only: seen once, a few or many times, or a class if the clone is expanded.

>TRBJ1-2|15|TRBV5-1|few|-
TGCGCCAGCAGCTTGTCCCAGACAGCTAACTATGGCTACACCTTC
CASSLSQTANYGYTF
>TRBJ2-5|15|TRBV7-9|few|-
TGTGCCAGCAGCTTAGCTAGGGCAGACCAAGAGACCCAGTACTTC
CASSLARADQETQYF
>TRBJ2-1|12|TRBV7-8|many|-
TGTGCCAGCAGCTTAAGAGCCGGGGAGCAGTTCTTC
CASSLRAGEQFF
>TRBJ2-7|16|TRBV5-1|few|-
TGCGCCAGCAGCTTGGCGCGGGACCCAGACTCCTACGAGCAGTACTTC
CASSLARDPDSYEQYF
>TRBJ2-2|14|TRBV24-1|-|-
TGTGCCACCAGTGAACCAGGGTATCCCGGGGAGCTGTTTTTT
CATSEPGYPGELFF
>TRBJ2-5|15|TRBV11-2|few|-
TGTGCCAGCAGCTTAGAATCGGGCCAGGGAGAGACCCAGTACTTC
CASSLESGQGETQYF
>TRBJ2-3|17|TRBV2|once|-
TGTGCCAGCAGTGAAGCGCAGGGGACCGTAGGCACAGATACGCAGTATTTT
CASSEAQGTVGTDTQYF
>TRBJ1-1|13|TRBV4-1|-|-
TGCGCCAGCAGCCAAGTTTTTAGGGCAGGGGCTTTCTTT
CASSQVFRAGAFF
>TRBJ2-2|15|TRBV12-3/TRBV12-4|many|-
TGTGCCAGCAGTTCCGGCGGGAAGAACACCGGGGAGCTGTTTTTT
CASSSGGKNTGELFF
>TRBJ2-2|16|TRBV27|-|TRBD1
TGTGCCAGCACCCCTCTCGGACAGGCGAACACCGGGGAGCTGTTTTTT
CASTPLGQANTGELFF
>TRBJ2-2|15|TRBV12-3/TRBV12-4|many|-
TGTGCCAGCAGTTTTACAGGAGAATCCACCGGGGAGCTGTTTTTT
CASSFTGESTGELFF
>TRBJ2-2|16|TRBV15|few|TRBD1
TGTGCCACCAGCAGAAGACAGGGACCATTGGGCGGGGAGCTGTTTTTT
CATSRRQGPLGGELFF
>TRBJ2-2|14|TRBV20-1|few|-
TGCAGTGCTAGTAAACAGTCGAACACCGGGGAGCTGTTTTTT
CSASKQSNTGELFF
>TRBJ2-7|15|TRBV6-1|few|-
TGTGCCAGCAGCCGAGGTCTGCAGAAAGGCGGCGAGCAGTACTTC
CASSRGLQKGGEQYF
>TRBJ2-1|20|TRBV4-3|few|TRBD1
TGCGCCAGCAGCCAAGATAAGGACAGGGGGAACCCAATACTTGGTAATGAGCAGTTCTTC
CASSQDKDRGNPILGNEQFF
>TRBJ1-1|17|TRBV27|-|TRBD1
TGTGCCAGCAGTTTACGGAACAGGGGACTCATGAACACTGAAGCTTTCTTT
CASSLRNRGLMNTEAFF
>TRBJ1-5|14|TRBV10-3|few|-
TGTGCCATCAGTGAGTACGTAAGCAATCAGCCCCAGCATTTT
CAISEYVSNQPQHF
>TRBJ2-1|14|TRBV5-1|-|-
TGCGCCAGCAGACTAGTGGGCTCCTACAATGAGCAGTTCTTC
CASRLVGSYNEQFF
>TRBJ2-7|15|TRBV6-5|few|-
TGTGCCAGCAGTTACTCGGGTAGGGTGAAGGACGAGCAGTACTTC
CASSYSGRVKDEQYF
>TRBJ2-7|14|TRBV6-2/TRBV6-3|-|-
TGTGCCAGCACCGACGGTCCTTTTACCTACGAGCAGTACTTC
CASTDGPFTYEQYF
>TRBJ2-7|15|TRBV3-1|few|TRBD2
TGTGCCAGCAGCCCCTTCTCTAGCGGATACTACGAGCAGTACTTC
CASSPFSSGYYEQYF
>TRBJ1-5|14|TRBV12-3/TRBV12-4|few|TRBD1
TGTGCCAGCAGAAGAGACAGGGCCAATCAGCCCCAGCATTTT
CASRRDRANQPQHF
>TRBJ1-2|14|TRBV5-1|few|-
TGCGCCAGCAGCTCGGTTAGTCGGGGGAATGGCTACACCTTC
CASSSVSRGNGYTF
>TRBJ2-3|16|TRBV29-1|-|TRBD2
TGCAGCGTTGAAGACTCGACTAGCGGGGGCACAGATACGCAGTATTTT
CSVEDSTSGGTDTQYF
>TRBJ1-2|14|TRBV28|many|-
TGTGCCAGCAGTCCCCCGACAGGATTCTATGGCTACACCTTC
CASSPPTGFYGYTF
>TRBJ2-3|18|TRBV24-1|few|-
TGTGCCACCAGTGATTTCCGTGAAACTGTTGCTAGCACAGATACGCAGTATTTT
CATSDFRETVASTDTQYF
>TRBJ2-7|17|TRBV6-5|-|TRBD2
TGTGCCAGCAGTTACCCCCCGGGAGGGTCGGATCCCTACGAGCAGTACTTC
CASSYPPGGSDPYEQYF
>TRBJ1-1|15|TRBV3-1|many|TRBD1
TGTGCCAGCAGCCAGGGGACAGGGGGAAACACTGAAGCTTTCTTT
CASSQGTGGNTEAFF